These 26 T cell receptor beta chains were all obtained from the same sample, sequenced in a study of neurological immune-mediated disorders. TCRdb called the 5' RACE reads again in MiXCR, with one record for every CDR3 protein. The sample includes roughly 100,000 distinct CDR3 sequences, around 3.4% seen only once; the top ten take 5% to 7.5%. The sequenced sample consisted of PBMCs. The receptors stem from a woman aged 18 to 35 with multiple sclerosis.

This clonotype was observed many times. The chain combines TRBV29-1 with TRBJ2-1; 10 bases align to TRBD2. The germline V gene encodes CDR1 SQVTM and CDR2 ANQGSEA. This CDR3 is 14 amino acids long. V dropped 4 bases and J dropped 6; count of bases not matched to a gene: 6. The CDR3, as DNA: TGCAGCGTTGTTGAGCGGGGGGGTGCCAATGAGCAGTTCTTC. Translating it yields CSVVERGGANEQFF.

This clonotype came up many times. The V call is TRBV4-2, the J call TRBJ2-5; 7 bases are a match to TRBD1. The CDR3 has 15 amino acids. Germline V gives CDR1 LGHNA, CDR2 YNFKEQ. Trimming took 5 bases from V and 4 from J; bases not matched to a gene: 10. This CDR3 reads CASSSGQFNVETQYF. The DNA of the CDR3 is TGTGCCAGCAGCTCGGGACAGTTTAATGTAGAGACCCAGTACTTC.

The sample holds many counts of this clonotype. J is TRBJ2-3 and V is TRBV5-1, with D possibly being TRBD2 (5 bases). The germline gives CDR1 SGHRS, CDR2 YFSETQ. The V and J ends lost 4 bases and 8 bases respectively, with 17 bases between them. CDR3 size: 14 residues. The CDR3 loop reads CASSPKGDFATQYF. For the CDR3, the DNA is TGCGCCAGCAGCCCCAAGGGAGATTTTGCTACGCAGTATTTT.

The table lists this clonotype with many counts. This rearrangement joins TRBV29-1 to TRBJ1-2, with D unclear. V lost 4 bases, J lost 4 bases, and 10 bases lay in between. Germline values: CDR1 SQVTM, CDR2 ANQGSEA. This CDR3 comprises 12 residues. The CDR3 coding sequence is TGCAGCGTTGTGTACATAGGCTATGGCTACACCTTC. It encodes CSVVYIGYGYTF.

This clonotype was recorded at least ten times. This chain links TRBV18 with TRBJ1-1, with a possible D match to TRBD1 (5 bases). V was shortened by 6 bases and J by 0 bases, with 11 bases between the two germline ends. The CDR3 has 14 amino acids. Germline V CDR1 and CDR2: KGHSH, LQKENI. Here the CDR3 DNA reads TGTGCCAGCTCCCCGACAGCAATGAACACTGAAGCTTTCTTT. It is translated as CASSPTAMNTEAFF.

This clonotype was picked up many times. The V call is TRBV5-1, the J call TRBJ2-7; TRBD1 aligns across 8 bases. The germline gives CDR1 SGHRS, CDR2 YFSETQ. Trimming removed 4 bases from V and 3 bases from J; junction bases left unmatched: 6. This CDR3 has 14 residues. The CDR3 sequence: CASSHGTGNYEQYF. The CDR3 nucleotides are TGCGCCAGCAGCCACGGGACAGGTAACTACGAGCAGTACTTC. The whole variable domain, remainder taken from reference TRBV5-1 and TRBJ2-7, is KAGVTQTPRYLIKTRGQQVTLSCSPISGHRSVSWYQQTPGQGLQFLFEYFSETQRNKGNFPGRFSGRQFSNSRSEMNVSTLELGDSALYLCASSHGTGNYEQYFGPGTRLTVT.

This clonotype was detected ten times or more. V usage is TRBV5-1 and J usage is TRBJ2-1; TRBD1 or TRBD2 may be the D gene (5 bases each). V was clipped by 8 bases and J by 7 bases, with 16 bases between them. The CDR3 has 13 residues. CDR1 SGHRS and CDR2 YFSETQ come from the germline V gene. The CDR3 is CARQEVWGNEQFF. The DNA of the CDR3 is TGCGCCAGACAAGAGGTTTGGGGGAATGAGCAGTTCTTC.

This clonotype was counted ten times or more. The chain is built from TRBV20-1 and TRBJ1-6; TRBD1 matches 7 bases. The CDR3 loop spans 14 amino acids. With 3 bases clipped from V and 4 bases from J, the junction kept 3 bases outside the gene matches. CDR1 DFQATT and CDR2 SNEGSKA come from the germline V gene (reference sequence). The CDR3 DNA reads as TGCAGTGCTAGTTTGGGACAGTATAATTCACCCCTCCACTTT. As protein: CSASLGQYNSPLHF.

On this clonotype: Since a much larger clone is just one base distant, this may be a read error. The gene calls are TRBV12-3 or TRBV12-4 and TRBJ1-6; TRBD1 agrees at 8 bases. This CDR3 has 11 residues. CDR3 nucleotide sequence: TGTGCCAGCAGTCTCGACAGGGGTCTCAACTTT. It codes for CASSLDRGLNF.

This clonotype appeared many times. The rearrangement links TRBV24-1 to TRBJ2-5; the D is unclear. From germline, CDR1 is KGHDR and CDR2 SFDVKD. This CDR3 contains 13 residues. V was trimmed by 9 bases and J by 1 base, leaving 11 bases between them. The CDR3 DNA reads TGTGCCACCCGACCGGACGGCCAAGAGACCCAGTACTTC. Its translation is CATRPDGQETQYF.

This clonotype came up many times. The gene calls are TRBV11-2 and TRBJ1-2; 8 bases line up with TRBD1. CDR1 is SGHAT and CDR2 is FQNNGV in the germline V gene. The CDR3 has 12 amino acids. J lost 8 bases, V lost 6 bases, and 5 bases had no gene match. The CDR3 DNA reads TGTGCCAGCAGGGGGACAGGCGGAGGCTACACCTTC. Its protein product is CASRGTGGGYTF.

The sample holds many counts of this clonotype. The gene calls are TRBV6-6 and TRBJ1-5; the D is unclear. Germline CDR1 MNHNY, CDR2 SVGAGI (reference sequence). This CDR3 region has 13 residues. Between the trimmed V and J ends, which lost 6 bases and 5 bases, there was a span of 11 bases. The chain's CDR3 is CASSPAGHQPQHF. The CDR3 DNA sequence: TGTGCCAGCAGCCCAGCCGGCCATCAGCCCCAGCATTTT.

The sample holds a few counts of this clonotype. A single base separates this from a much larger clone, so it may be a read error. The chain combines TRBV20-1 with TRBJ2-3; perhaps D is TRBD1 or TRBD2 (5 bases each). Per germline, CDR1 DFQATT and CDR2 SNEGSKA (reference sequence). CDR3 length: 14 residues. In nucleotides, the CDR3 is TGCAGTGCTAGGACCGGGGCGAGCACAGATAAGCAGTATTTT. Translation: CSARTGASTDKQYF.

This clonotype has a count of ten or more. The chain carries TRBV18 and TRBJ2-7; either TRBD1 or TRBD2 may fit D (6 bases each). This CDR3 contains 12 residues. CDR1 KGHSH and CDR2 LQKENI come from the germline V gene. V shed 4 bases and J shed 6 bases, with 10 bases lying between them. The CDR3, as DNA: TGTGCCAGCTCACAAGGGGGGAGCGAGCAGTACTTC. Its translation: CASSQGGSEQYF.

This clonotype was seen a handful of times. A much larger clone lies a single base off, so this may be a read error. V and J are TRBV3-1 and TRBJ2-5, with unresolved D. The CDR3 runs to 17 residues. Trimming stripped 6 bases from V and 2 bases from J, with 22 bases between. Per the germline V gene, CDR1 is LGHDT and CDR2 is YNNKEL (reference sequence). The CDR3 DNA reads TGTGCCAGCAGTCCGCTGAAAATCGGAAAGATACAAGAGACCCAGTACTTC. It encodes CASSPLKIGKIQETQYF.

This clonotype was observed at least ten times. The chain joins TRBV5-1 to TRBJ2-1, with D perhaps matching TRBD1 (6 bases). The ends were cut back, 3 bases at V and 7 bases at J, with 11 bases in the middle. The CDR3 is 13 amino acids. Germline V gene sequence: CDR1 SGHRS, CDR2 YFSETQ. CDR3: CASSSGTWNEQFF. CDR3 DNA: TGCGCCAGCAGCTCCGGGACATGGAATGAGCAGTTCTTC. The full variable domain, its missing parts supplied by reference TRBV5-1 and TRBJ2-1, is KAGVTQTPRYLIKTRGQQVTLSCSPISGHRSVSWYQQTPGQGLQFLFEYFSETQRNKGNFPGRFSGRQFSNSRSEMNVSTLELGDSALYLCASSSGTWNEQFFGPGTRLTVL.

On this clonotype itself: A clone one base away is much larger, so this may be a read error. V and J are TRBV28 and TRBJ2-4; 9 bases match TRBD1. CDR1 is MDHEN and CDR2 is SYDVKM in the germline V gene. CDR3 length: 16 amino acids. V shed 3 bases and J 0 bases; nucleotides not matched to a gene: 3. CDR3 residues: CASSFQDRGAKNIQYF. CDR3 coding DNA: TGTGCCAGCAGTTTCCAGGACAGGGGAGCCAAAAACATTCAGTACTTC.

This clonotype has at least ten counts. The chain has TRBV5-1 and TRBJ2-2, with TRBD1 as a possible D gene (5 bases). CDR1 SGHRS and CDR2 YFSETQ come from the germline V gene. Trimming took 0 bases from V and 1 from J, leaving 7 bases between them. This CDR3 is built from 15 residues. In DNA form, the CDR3 reads TGCGCCAGCAGCTTGGACAGGATGAACACCGGGGAGCTGTTTTTT. Residues: CASSLDRMNTGELFF.

The table lists this clonotype with many counts. The CDR3 nucleotides are TGTGCCAGCAGACTCGGGACAGGGGCCGGAAACACCATATATTTT. Translated: CASRLGTGAGNTIYF. The V gene is TRBV25-1, the J gene TRBJ1-3; 10 bases agree with TRBD1. The junction had 6 bases not matched to a gene; V was cut back by 6 bases and J by 4 bases. This CDR3 spans 15 amino acids. CDR1 is MGHDK, CDR2 SYGVNS, per germline.

This clonotype was counted many times. The chain employs TRBV19 and TRBJ1-5, with D possibly being TRBD1 (6 bases). CDR1 is LNHDA and CDR2 is SQIVND in the germline V gene (reference sequence). V shed 7 bases and J shed 1 base, with 14 bases lying between them. The CDR3 is 15 residues long. CDR3 bases: TGTGCCAGTACGGGACTTAGGGGGAGCAATCAGCCCCAGCATTTT. Encoded protein: CASTGLRGSNQPQHF.

The table lists this clonotype with many counts. The rearrangement links TRBV20-1 to TRBJ1-3, with no clear D. The CDR3 runs 14 residues. V lost 3 bases and J lost 2, with 11 bases in between. Germline values: CDR1 DFQATT, CDR2 SNEGSKA (reference sequence). The CDR3 region has the DNA TGCAGTGCTAGGGACCTCTCCCCTGGAAACACCATATATTTT. Its protein is CSARDLSPGNTIYF.

In its sample, this clonotype was seen many times. The V call is TRBV27, the J call TRBJ2-7; D is perhaps TRBD2 (7 bases). Germline V gene lookup returns CDR1 MNHEY and CDR2 SMNVEV (reference sequence). V was trimmed by 3 bases and J by 3 bases, leaving 12 bases between them. The CDR3 has 14 amino acids. CDR3 residues: CASSFGGLDYEQYF. The CDR3 region has the DNA TGTGCCAGCAGTTTCGGGGGGCTTGACTACGAGCAGTACTTC.

This clonotype was recorded at least ten times. This chain links TRBV5-1 with TRBJ2-7; 7 bases line up with TRBD1. The CDR3 has 11 residues. V was clipped by 4 bases and J by 7 bases; unmatched bases: 2. Germline-derived CDR1 and CDR2 are SGHRS and YFSETQ. Here the CDR3 reads CASSPDREQYF. The CDR3, as DNA: TGCGCCAGCAGCCCGGACAGGGAGCAGTACTTC.

Many counts were recorded for this clonotype. This rearrangement joins TRBV5-1 to TRBJ2-7; TRBD1 matches 7 bases. The germline V gene encodes CDR1 SGHRS and CDR2 YFSETQ. The V segment lost 4 bases and the J segment 7 bases; nucleotides outside the gene matches: 11. CDR3 length: 14 amino acids. CDR3 nucleotides: TGCGCCAGCAGCCCAGCGGACAGGTTTGTAGAGCAGTACTTC. Its translation is CASSPADRFVEQYF.

This clonotype was seen ten or more times. This rearrangement joins TRBV20-1 to TRBJ2-4; the match to TRBD2 covers 9 bases. The CDR3 covers 14 residues. The trim removed 0 bases at V and 8 bases at J, leaving 5 bases unmatched. Germline assignment: CDR1 DFQATT and CDR2 SNEGSKA (reference sequence). In DNA form, the CDR3 reads TGCAGTGCTAGAGACTGGCGGGAGGGGGACATTCAGTACTTC. Protein sequence: CSARDWREGDIQYF.

This clonotype was recorded many times. This chain uses TRBV12-3 or TRBV12-4 with TRBJ2-5; 9 bases are shared with TRBD1. The CDR3 covers 14 residues. Trimming at V came to 4 bases and at J to 6 bases, leaving 6 bases not matched to a gene. The CDR3 coding sequence is TGTGCCAGCAGTTCGTCGGACAGGGGAAAGACCCAGTACTTC. As protein: CASSSSDRGKTQYF.